In this sample, the clone carrying this T cell receptor (beta chain) turned up a few times. The data were obtained in a study of cytomegalovirus exposure and HLA in healthy donors. The CDR3 is 15 amino acids. V lost 7 bases, J lost 0 bases, and 4 bases stayed unmatched. The germline V gene has CDR1 LNHDA and CDR2 SQIVND (reference sequence). PCR used 60 Vbeta primers and 13 Jbeta primers. Assay used: immunoSEQ multiplex PCR; TCRdb lists only in-frame clones, some missing. The sample contains roughly 120,000 clones, approximately 58% of which appear only once. The clonotype was recovered from a woman aged 25-40 years in good health and CMV-seronegative. The sequencing input was PBMCs. This sequence joins TRBV19 and TRBJ1-4; 8 bases agree with TRBD1. The CDR3 bases are TGTGCCAGTAAGGACAGGGCCGCAACTAATGAAAAACTGTTTTTT. It specifies CASKDRAATNEKLFF.